The clone carrying this T cell receptor (beta chain) was seen just once. Building the TCR beta libraries relied on iRepertoire HTBI primers, and CDR3 regions underwent Arm-PCR. TCRdb used MiXCR to reprocess the multiplex PCR reads, holding one entry per CDR3 protein. Of about 460,000 distinct CDR3 sequences in the sample, about 20% are singletons; the top ten hold 13%. The time point: persistent/refractory GD, antithyroid drugs over 5 years with positive TRAb. PBMC RNA served as the TCR library source. These data belong to a study of regulatory T cells in long-lasting Graves disease. Trimming left V 6 bases short and J 1 base short, with 16 bases between. From germline, CDR1 is SGDLS and CDR2 YYNGEE. This CDR3 comprises 16 residues.

This sequence was found in a female donor with Graves disease. The rearrangement joins TRBV9 to TRBJ2-2; weak D call: TRBD2 (6 bases). This material consisted of peripheral blood mononuclear cells (PBMCs), taken when the disease was refractory, from a patient treated with antithyroid drugs. CDR3 DNA sequence: TGTGCCAGCACCCCTTTAGCGGTAATGAACACCGGGGAGCTGTTTTTT. This gives the protein CASTPLAVMNTGELFF.